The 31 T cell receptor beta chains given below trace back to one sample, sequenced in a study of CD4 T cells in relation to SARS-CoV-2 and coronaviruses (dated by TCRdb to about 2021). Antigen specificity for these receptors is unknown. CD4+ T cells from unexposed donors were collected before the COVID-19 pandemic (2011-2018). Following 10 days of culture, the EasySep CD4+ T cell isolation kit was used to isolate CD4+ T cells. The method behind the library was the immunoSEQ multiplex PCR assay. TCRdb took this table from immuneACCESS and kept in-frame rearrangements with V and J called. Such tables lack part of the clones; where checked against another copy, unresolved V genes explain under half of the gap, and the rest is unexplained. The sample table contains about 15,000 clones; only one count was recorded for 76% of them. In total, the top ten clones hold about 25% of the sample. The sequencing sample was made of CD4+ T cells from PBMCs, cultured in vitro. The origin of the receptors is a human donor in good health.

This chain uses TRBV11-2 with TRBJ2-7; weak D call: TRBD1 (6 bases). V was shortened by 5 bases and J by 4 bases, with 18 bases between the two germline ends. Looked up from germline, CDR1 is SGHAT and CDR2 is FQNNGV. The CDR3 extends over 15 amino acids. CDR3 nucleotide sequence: TGTGCCAGCAGCGCTGGGGGCGGAGGACAATACGAGCAGTACTTC. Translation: CASSAGGGGQYEQYF.

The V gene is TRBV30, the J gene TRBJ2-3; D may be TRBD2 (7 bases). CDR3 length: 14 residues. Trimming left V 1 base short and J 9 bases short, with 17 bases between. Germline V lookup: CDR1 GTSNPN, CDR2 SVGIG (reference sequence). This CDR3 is CAWSGGGLLLTQYF. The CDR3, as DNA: TGTGCCTGGAGTGGGGGGGGGCTGTTATTGACGCAGTATTTT.

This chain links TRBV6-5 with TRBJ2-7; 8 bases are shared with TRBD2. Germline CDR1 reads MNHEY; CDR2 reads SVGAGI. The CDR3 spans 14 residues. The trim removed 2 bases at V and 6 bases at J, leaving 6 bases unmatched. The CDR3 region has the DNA TGTGCCAGCAGTTACGCCGGGACTAGTGGCGAGCAGTACTTC. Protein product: CASSYAGTSGEQYF.

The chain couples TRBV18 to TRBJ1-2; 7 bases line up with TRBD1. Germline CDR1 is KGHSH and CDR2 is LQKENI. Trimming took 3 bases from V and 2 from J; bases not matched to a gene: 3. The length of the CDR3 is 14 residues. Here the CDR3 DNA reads TGTGCCAGCTCACCGGGGACAGAGAACTATGGCTACACCTTC. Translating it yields CASSPGTENYGYTF. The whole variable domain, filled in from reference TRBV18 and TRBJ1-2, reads NAGVMQNPRHLVRRRGQEARLRCSPMKGHSHVYWYRQLPEEGLKFMVYLQKENIIDESGMPKERFSAEFPKEGPSILRIQQVVRGDSAAYFCASSPGTENYGYTFGSGTRLTVV.

The CDR3 loop is CASSGSGSLSTDTQYF. In nucleotides, the CDR3 is TGCGCCAGCAGCGGATCGGGCAGCCTTTCCACAGATACGCAGTATTTT. J is TRBJ2-3 and V is TRBV5-1; D gene unclear. V lost 4 bases and J 2 bases, leaving 17 bases between the germline ends. Germline CDR1 and CDR2: SGHRS and YFSETQ. This CDR3 region has 16 residues.

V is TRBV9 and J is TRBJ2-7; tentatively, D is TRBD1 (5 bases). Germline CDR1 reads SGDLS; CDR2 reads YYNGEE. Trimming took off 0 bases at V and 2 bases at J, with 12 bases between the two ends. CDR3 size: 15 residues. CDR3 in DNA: TGTGCCAGCAGCGTAGATTTCAGGGCCCCCTACGAGCAGTACTTC. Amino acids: CASSVDFRAPYEQYF.

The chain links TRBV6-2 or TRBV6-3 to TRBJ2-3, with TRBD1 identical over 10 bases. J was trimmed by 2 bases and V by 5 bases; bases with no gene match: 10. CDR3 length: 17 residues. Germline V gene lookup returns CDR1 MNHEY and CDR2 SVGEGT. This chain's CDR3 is CASSTTTGGEPTDTQYF. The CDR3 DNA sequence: TGTGCCAGCAGTACTACGACAGGGGGCGAGCCCACAGATACGCAGTATTTT.

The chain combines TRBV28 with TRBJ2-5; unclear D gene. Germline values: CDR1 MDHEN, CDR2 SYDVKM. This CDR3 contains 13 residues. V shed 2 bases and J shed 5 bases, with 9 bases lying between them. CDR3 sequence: CASSLRLLETQYF. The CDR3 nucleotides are TGTGCCAGCAGTTTACGACTTCTGGAGACCCAGTACTTC.

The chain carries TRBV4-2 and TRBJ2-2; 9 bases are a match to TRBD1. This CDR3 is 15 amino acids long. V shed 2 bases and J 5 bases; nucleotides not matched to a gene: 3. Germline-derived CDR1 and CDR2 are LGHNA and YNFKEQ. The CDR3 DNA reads TGTGCCAGCAGCCAAACAGGGGGCGCAACCGGGGAGCTGTTTTTT. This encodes CASSQTGGATGELFF.

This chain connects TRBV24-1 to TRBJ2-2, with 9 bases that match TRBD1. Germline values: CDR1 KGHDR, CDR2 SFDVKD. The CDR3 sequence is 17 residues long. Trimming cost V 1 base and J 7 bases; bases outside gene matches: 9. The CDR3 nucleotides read TGTGCCACCAGTGATTTCCGGACAGGGGAGAAGGGCGGGGAGCTGTTTTTT. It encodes CATSDFRTGEKGGELFF.

The CDR3 loop reads CASSRAGPYGYTF. The CDR3 nucleotides are TGTGCCAGCAGTAGGGCTGGACCATATGGCTACACCTTC. The rearrangement joins TRBV27 to TRBJ1-2; no clear D gene. Trimming removed 5 bases at V and 5 bases at J, with 12 bases between. The CDR3 is made up of 13 amino acids. Germline CDR1 is MNHEY and CDR2 is SMNVEV (reference sequence).

The CDR3 coding sequence is TGTGCCAGCTCACCGCAGACAACCTTGAACACTGAAGCTTTCTTT. It translates to CASSPQTTLNTEAFF. The chain recombines TRBV18 with TRBJ1-1; the D is unclear. This CDR3 spans 15 amino acids. V gave up 3 bases and J gave up 0 bases, with 11 bases separating them. Germline CDR1 reads KGHSH; CDR2 reads LQKENI.

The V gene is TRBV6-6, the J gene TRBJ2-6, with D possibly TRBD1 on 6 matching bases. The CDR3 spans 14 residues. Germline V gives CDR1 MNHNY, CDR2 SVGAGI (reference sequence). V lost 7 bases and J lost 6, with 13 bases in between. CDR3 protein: CASNLQGEANVLTF. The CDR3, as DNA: TGTGCCAGCAATCTACAGGGTGAGGCCAACGTCCTGACTTTC.

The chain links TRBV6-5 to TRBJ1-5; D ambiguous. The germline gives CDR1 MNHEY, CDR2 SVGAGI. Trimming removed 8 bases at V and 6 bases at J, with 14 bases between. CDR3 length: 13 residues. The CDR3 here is CASLVGNGQPQHF. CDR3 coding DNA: TGTGCCAGCTTGGTGGGGAACGGTCAGCCCCAGCATTTT.

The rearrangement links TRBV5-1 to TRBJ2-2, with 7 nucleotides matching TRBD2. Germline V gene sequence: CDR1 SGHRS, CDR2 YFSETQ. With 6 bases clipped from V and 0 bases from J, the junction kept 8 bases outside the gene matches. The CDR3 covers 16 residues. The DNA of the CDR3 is TGCGCCAGCACCCGGACCGGACTAGCGAACACCGGGGAGCTGTTTTTT. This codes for CASTRTGLANTGELFF.

This CDR3 is CASSYSYATNEKLFF. The CDR3 DNA reads as TGTGCCAGTAGTTATAGCTATGCAACTAATGAAAAACTGTTTTTT. V and J are TRBV19 and TRBJ1-4; the D is unclear. The V end was cut by 5 bases, the J end by 0 bases, with 10 bases between. The germline gives CDR1 LNHDA, CDR2 SQIVND (reference sequence). The CDR3 is made up of 15 amino acids.

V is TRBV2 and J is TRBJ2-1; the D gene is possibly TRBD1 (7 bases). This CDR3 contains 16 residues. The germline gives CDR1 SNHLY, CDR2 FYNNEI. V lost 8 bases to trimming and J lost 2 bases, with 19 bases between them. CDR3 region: CASSSTGDFAYNEQFF. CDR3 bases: TGTGCCAGCTCAAGCACAGGGGACTTCGCCTACAATGAGCAGTTCTTC.

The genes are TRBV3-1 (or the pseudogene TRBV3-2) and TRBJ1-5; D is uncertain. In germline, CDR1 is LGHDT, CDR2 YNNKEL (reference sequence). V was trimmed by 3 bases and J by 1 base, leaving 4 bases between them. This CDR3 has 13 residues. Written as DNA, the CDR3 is TGTGCCAGCAGCCAGGGAAGCAATCAGCCCCAGCATTTT. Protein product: CASSQGSNQPQHF.

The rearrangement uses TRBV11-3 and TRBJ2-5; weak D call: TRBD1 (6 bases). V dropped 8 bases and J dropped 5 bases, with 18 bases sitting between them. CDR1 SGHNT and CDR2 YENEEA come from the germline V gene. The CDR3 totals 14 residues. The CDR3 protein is CASSQGGRGETQYF. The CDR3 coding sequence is TGTGCCAGCTCGCAAGGGGGAAGAGGGGAGACCCAGTACTTC.

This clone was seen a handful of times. DNA for the CDR3: TGTGCCAGCAGCTTGTACTATGGCTACACCTTC. This translates into CASSLYYGYTF. The J gene is TRBJ1-2, the V gene TRBV5-4; D is unclear. V was shortened by 1 base and J by 3 bases, with 1 base between the two germline ends. Germline V gene sequence: CDR1 SGHNT, CDR2 YYREEE (reference sequence). The CDR3 consists of 11 residues.

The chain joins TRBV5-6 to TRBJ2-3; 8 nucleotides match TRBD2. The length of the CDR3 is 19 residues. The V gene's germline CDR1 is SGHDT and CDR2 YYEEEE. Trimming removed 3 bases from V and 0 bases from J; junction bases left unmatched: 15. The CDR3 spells CASSYRSAGAKLSTDTQYF. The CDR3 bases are TGTGCCAGCAGCTATAGATCAGCGGGAGCCAAGCTCAGCACAGATACGCAGTATTTT.

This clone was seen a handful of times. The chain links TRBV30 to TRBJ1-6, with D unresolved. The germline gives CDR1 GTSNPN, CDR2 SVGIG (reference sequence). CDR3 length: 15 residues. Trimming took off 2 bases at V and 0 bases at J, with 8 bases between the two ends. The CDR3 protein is CAWSRLISYNSPLHF. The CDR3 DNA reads TGTGCCTGGAGTCGACTCATCTCCTATAATTCACCCCTCCACTTT.

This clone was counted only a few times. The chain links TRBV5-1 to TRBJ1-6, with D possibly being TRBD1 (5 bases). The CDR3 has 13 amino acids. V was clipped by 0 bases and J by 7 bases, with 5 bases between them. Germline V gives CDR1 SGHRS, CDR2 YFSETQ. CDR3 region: CASSLEGNSPLHF. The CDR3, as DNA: TGCGCCAGCAGCTTGGAGGGGAATTCACCCCTCCACTTT.

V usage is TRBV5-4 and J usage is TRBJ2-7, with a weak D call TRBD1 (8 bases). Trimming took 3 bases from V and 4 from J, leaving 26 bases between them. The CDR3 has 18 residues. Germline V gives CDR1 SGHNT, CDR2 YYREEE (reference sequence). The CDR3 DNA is TGTGCCAGCAGCTCTGGGACAGGTGGGGCGGGAGCGTGGTACGAGCAGTACTTC. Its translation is CASSSGTGGAGAWYEQYF.

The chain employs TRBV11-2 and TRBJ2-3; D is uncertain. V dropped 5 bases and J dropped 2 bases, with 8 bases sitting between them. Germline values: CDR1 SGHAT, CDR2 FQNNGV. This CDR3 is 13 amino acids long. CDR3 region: CASSAYNTDTQYF. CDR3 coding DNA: TGTGCCAGCAGCGCTTATAACACAGATACGCAGTATTTT.

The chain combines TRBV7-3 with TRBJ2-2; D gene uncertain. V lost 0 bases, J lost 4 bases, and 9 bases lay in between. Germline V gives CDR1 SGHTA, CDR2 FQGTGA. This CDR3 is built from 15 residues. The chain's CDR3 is CASSLTAGATGELFF. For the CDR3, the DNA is TGTGCCAGCAGCTTAACCGCAGGAGCCACCGGGGAGCTGTTTTTT.

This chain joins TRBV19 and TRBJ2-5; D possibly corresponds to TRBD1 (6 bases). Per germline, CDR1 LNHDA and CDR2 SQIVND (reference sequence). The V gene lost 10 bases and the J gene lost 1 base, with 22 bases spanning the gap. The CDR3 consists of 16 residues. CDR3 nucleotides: TGTGCCATTACTAGGGGTGGGGACACAAGCCAAGAGACCCAGTACTTC. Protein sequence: CAITRGGDTSQETQYF.

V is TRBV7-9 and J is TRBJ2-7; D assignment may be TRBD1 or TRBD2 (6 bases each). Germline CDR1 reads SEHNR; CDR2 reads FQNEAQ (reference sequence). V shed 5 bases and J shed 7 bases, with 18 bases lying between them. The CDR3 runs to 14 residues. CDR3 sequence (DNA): TGTGCCAGCAGCCCCAGAGGGGGGTCGGAGGAGCAGTACTTC. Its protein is CASSPRGGSEEQYF.

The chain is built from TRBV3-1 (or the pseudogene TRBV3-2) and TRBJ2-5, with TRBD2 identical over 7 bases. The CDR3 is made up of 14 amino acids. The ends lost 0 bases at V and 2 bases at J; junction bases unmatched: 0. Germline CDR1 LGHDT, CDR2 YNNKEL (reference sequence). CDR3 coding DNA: TGTGCCAGCAGCCAAGAGGGACTACAAGAGACCCAGTACTTC. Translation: CASSQEGLQETQYF.

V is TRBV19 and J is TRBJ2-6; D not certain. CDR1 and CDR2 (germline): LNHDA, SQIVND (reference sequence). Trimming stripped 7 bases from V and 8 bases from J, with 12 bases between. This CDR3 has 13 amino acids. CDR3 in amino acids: CASTLVGTNVLTF. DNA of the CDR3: TGTGCCAGTACCCTGGTGGGGACCAACGTCCTGACTTTC.

The CDR3, as DNA: TGCGCCAGCAGCCCAGACAGGTTTTACAATGAGCAGTTCTTC. Translated, it gives CASSPDRFYNEQFF. This chain uses TRBV5-1 with TRBJ2-1, with a possible D match to TRBD1 (6 bases). This CDR3 comprises 14 residues. CDR1 SGHRS and CDR2 YFSETQ come from the germline V gene. Trimming took 4 bases from V and 4 from J, leaving 12 bases between them.